The source of this TCR beta chain is a study of cytomegalovirus exposure and HLA in healthy donors. There are 13 residues in the CDR3. CDR1 and CDR2 from the germline V gene are LNHDA and SQIVND (reference sequence). Trimming took off 7 bases at V and 4 bases at J, with 10 bases between the two ends. General study results and limits: In vitro, a few CMV-associated chains proved specific for CMV antigens. The study flagged 150 to 200 TCR beta chains as cytomegalovirus-associated. The finding came from a later analysis; first-cohort TCR clusters tended to co-occur in the 110 or so validation repertoires.

Clones were sequenced by immunoSEQ multiplex PCR, and TCRdb holds only the in-frame ones, with some missing. The repertoire holds 200,000 to 300,000 clones, 90% seen once, with 3% to 3.5% in the top ten. On this clone: Antigen: not known.

The source of this sequence is a woman in her 30s in good health and CMV-seronegative. The chain has TRBV19 and TRBJ2-2; maybe TRBD1 (6 bases). Source material: PBMCs. The CDR3 DNA reads TGTGCCAGTAAACTACAGGGCACCGGGGAGCTGTTTTTT. It is translated as CASKLQGTGELFF.